Listed below are T cell receptor beta chains from one sample, sequenced in a study of shared T cell receptors in the human thymus. Some clones are missing from TCRdb's copy, which holds only in-frame ones; the method was immunoSEQ multiplex PCR. The data show 640,000 or so clones, about 89% seen once. Another study also made use of these data, one on human thymus T cells.

Sequenced: thymocytes. These TCRs come from a boy under two years old with a congenital heart defect. Both conserved end residues are part of each CDR3. Fields, in order: V gene, clone size, J gene, D gene, CDR3 protein, CDR3 DNA. The D gene is left open where the match is weak. For some rows the clone size is stated as once, few or many, or as a class when expanded; others skip it.

>TRBV14|NA|TRBJ2-3|NA
CASSQDQGLHTQYF
TGTGCCAGCAGCCAAGATCAGGGACTCCATACGCAGTATTTT
>TRBV5-5|NA|TRBJ1-2|NA
CASRKWWRHGFYGYTF
TGTGCCAGCAGAAAGTGGTGGCGACATGGGTTCTATGGCTACACCTTC
>TRBV7-9|NA|TRBJ2-7|TRBD1
CASSPGQGRYEQYF
TGTGCCAGCAGCCCGGGACAGGGGCGCTACGAGCAGTACTTC
>TRBV6-1|NA|TRBJ2-1|NA
CASSQTRRAGIEQFF
TGTGCCAGCAGTCAAACCCGAAGGGCCGGGATTGAGCAGTTCTTC
>TRBV6-5|NA|TRBJ1-1|TRBD1
CASRLRTGGTEAFF
TGTGCCAGCAGATTAAGGACAGGGGGCACTGAAGCTTTCTTT
>TRBV5-4|few|TRBJ1-5|NA
CASSLAPSNQPQHF
TGTGCCAGCAGCTTGGCTCCCTCCAATCAGCCCCAGCATTTT
>TRBV10-3|NA|TRBJ1-3|NA
CAIGPGIGSGNTIYF
TGTGCCATCGGACCAGGGATTGGATCTGGAAACACCATATATTTT
>TRBV5-1|NA|TRBJ2-3|TRBD2
CASSLWGLAGVSTDTQYF
TGCGCCAGCAGCCTGTGGGGACTAGCGGGAGTAAGCACAGATACGCAGTATTTT
>TRBV15|NA|TRBJ2-7|NA
CATSRSRGAYEQYF
TGTGCCACCAGCAGGTCCAGGGGGGCCTACGAGCAGTACTTC
>TRBV27|NA|TRBJ2-7|TRBD2
CASTPGLAGGYEQYF
TGTGCCAGCACCCCGGGACTAGCGGGAGGGTACGAGCAGTACTTC
>TRBV19|NA|TRBJ1-5|NA
CASSIDYGQLRRSNQPQHF
TGTGCCAGTAGTATAGATTACGGACAGCTCAGGAGGAGCAATCAGCCCCAGCATTTT
>TRBV27|NA|TRBJ1-1|NA
CASSQGRGTEAFF
TGTGCCAGCAGTCAGGGTAGGGGAACTGAAGCTTTCTTT
>TRBV5-5|NA|TRBJ2-3|TRBD2
CASSLDEREGRGDTQYF
TGTGCCAGCAGCTTGGATGAGCGGGAGGGCCGGGGAGATACGCAGTATTTT
>TRBV27|NA|TRBJ2-3|NA
CASSLGTREVGTDTQYF
TGTGCCAGCAGTTTAGGAACACGAGAGGTGGGCACAGATACGCAGTATTTT
>TRBV10-3|NA|TRBJ1-2|TRBD1
CATRRDLKTGSPYTF
TGTGCCACCCGACGGGATTTAAAGACAGGGAGTCCTTACACCTTC
>TRBV5-8|NA|TRBJ1-5|NA
CASSLLTPTGQSNQPQHF
TGTGCCAGCAGCTTGCTTACCCCTACAGGGCAAAGCAATCAGCCCCAGCATTTT
>TRBV28|once|TRBJ1-6|NA
CASMPGNSPLHF
TGTGCCAGCATGCCGGGGAATTCACCCCTCCACTTT
>TRBV29-1|NA|TRBJ2-7|TRBD2
CSVDDGTSRGGEQYF
TGCAGCGTTGACGACGGGACTAGCCGAGGAGGGGAGCAGTACTTC